The 19 T cell receptor beta chains below all came from one sample that was sequenced in a study of blood T cell repertoires in COVID-19. Some clones are missing from TCRdb's copy, which holds only in-frame ones; the method was immunoSEQ multiplex PCR. The repertoire has 380,000 or so clones, 80% to 90% of them found once; the top ten carry 1.2%. The sequenced sample consisted of peripheral blood. These receptors originate from a man between 40 and 49 years old with acute or convalescent COVID-19.

This clone was detected only a few times. The chain links TRBV6-5 to TRBJ2-7, with 7 bases aligning to TRBD1. Germline loops: CDR1 MNHEY, CDR2 SVGAGI. V shed 4 bases and J 7 bases; nucleotides not matched to a gene: 10. The CDR3 consists of 14 residues. In DNA, the CDR3 is TGTGCCAGCAGTTTAGCCGGGACAGCAAGAGAGCAGTACTTC. As protein: CASSLAGTAREQYF.

The V call is TRBV9, the J call TRBJ1-2, with a possible D match to TRBD1 (6 bases). CDR1 SGDLS and CDR2 YYNGEE come from the germline V gene. V lost 3 bases, J lost 1 base, and 19 bases lay in between. The CDR3 contains 17 residues. CDR3 sequence (DNA): TGTGCCAGCAGCGGGGGGCTGAGAGGAGAGAGTAACTATGGCTACACCTTC. As protein: CASSGGLRGESNYGYTF.

This chain links TRBV28 with TRBJ2-7; 10 nucleotides agree with TRBD1. Germline CDR1 is MDHEN and CDR2 is SYDVKM. Germline trimming cut 4 bases from V and 7 bases from J; bases unmatched to any gene: 10. This CDR3 has 15 residues. The CDR3 protein is CASSSAGQGLEEQYF. CDR3 nucleotides: TGTGCCAGCAGTTCCGCGGGACAGGGGCTAGAGGAGCAGTACTTC.

The CDR3 nucleotides are TGTGCCAGCAGCGTCAGCGGGGGGGCAAACACCGGGGAGCTGTTTTTT. This encodes CASSVSGGANTGELFF. The rearrangement joins TRBV9 to TRBJ2-2; 10 bases match TRBD2. The germline gives CDR1 SGDLS, CDR2 YYNGEE. CDR3 size: 16 residues. Trimming took 2 bases from V and 2 from J; bases not matched to a gene: 3.

The chain is built from TRBV19 and TRBJ1-2; 7 bases match TRBD1. CDR1 and CDR2 (germline): LNHDA, SQIVND (reference sequence). The CDR3 loop spans 14 amino acids. The ends lost 5 bases at V and 1 base at J; junction bases unmatched: 4. The CDR3 nucleotides read TGTGCCAGTAGTGAGGGGGCCTTTAACTATGGCTACACCTTC. It translates to CASSEGAFNYGYTF. Drawing the rest from reference TRBV19 and TRBJ1-2, the complete variable domain is DGGITQSPKYLFRKEGQNVTLSCEQNLNHDAMYWYRQDPGQGLRLIYYSQIVNDFQKGDIAEGYSVSREKKESFPLTVTSAQKNPTAFYLCASSEGAFNYGYTFGSGTRLTVV.

The CDR3 spells CASGPGTSGNAGEQYF. In DNA form, the CDR3 reads TGTGCTAGTGGTCCCGGGACTAGCGGGAATGCGGGCGAGCAGTACTTC. This chain connects TRBV12-5 to TRBJ2-7; 13 positions match TRBD2. The V gene end was trimmed by 5 bases and the J gene end by 6 bases; junction bases not matched to a gene: 10. This CDR3 spans 16 amino acids. Germline assignment: CDR1 LGHNT and CDR2 FRNRAP.

The chain carries TRBV19 and TRBJ1-6; 7 bases map to TRBD1. The V segment lost 6 bases and the J segment 7 bases; nucleotides outside the gene matches: 6. The CDR3 covers 14 residues. The V gene's germline CDR1 is LNHDA and CDR2 SQIVND (reference sequence). For the CDR3, the DNA is TGTGCCAGTAGGTGGGACAGTAAAAATTCACCCCTCCACTTT. It specifies CASRWDSKNSPLHF.

The J gene is TRBJ1-2, the V gene TRBV19; D is possibly TRBD1 (5 bases). CDR1 and CDR2 from the germline V gene are LNHDA and SQIVND (reference sequence). This CDR3 contains 14 residues. Trimming took 3 bases from V and 3 from J, leaving 11 bases between them. Here the CDR3 DNA reads TGTGCCAGTAGTATGCAGACAGCCTACTATGGCTACACCTTC. The encoded protein is CASSMQTAYYGYTF.

CDR3 protein: CASSRQGGATEAFF. The CDR3 DNA reads TGTGCCAGCAGTAGACAGGGAGGCGCCACTGAAGCTTTCTTT. This sequence joins TRBV25-1 and TRBJ1-1; 7 nucleotides line up with TRBD1. Germline values: CDR1 MGHDK, CDR2 SYGVNS. Unmatched junction bases numbered 7, after V lost 5 bases and J lost 4 bases. The CDR3 runs 14 residues.

The chain carries TRBV2 and TRBJ2-7; D might be TRBD2 (5 bases). This CDR3 is built from 13 residues. With 11 bases removed from V and 5 bases from J, the gap between germline ends came to 19 bases. In germline, CDR1 is SNHLY, CDR2 FYNNEI. CDR3 bases: TGTGCCGGACGTTCAGAGGGTGGTCACGAGCAGTACTTC. It specifies CAGRSEGGHEQYF.

V gene TRBV19 combines with J gene TRBJ1-5, with 11 bases lining up with TRBD1. CDR3 length: 18 residues. The trim removed 1 base at V and 1 base at J, leaving 6 bases unmatched. Germline CDR1 is LNHDA and CDR2 is SQIVND (reference sequence). The CDR3 nucleotides read TGTGCCAGTAGTATAGCTCGGACAGGGGGCTGGAGCAATCAGCCCCAGCATTTT. This translates into CASSIARTGGWSNQPQHF.

The genes are TRBV11-2 and TRBJ1-2; D ambiguous. The CDR3 has 12 amino acids. CDR1 and CDR2 (germline): SGHAT, FQNNGV. The V gene lost 1 base and the J gene lost 5 bases, with 5 bases spanning the gap. The DNA for the CDR3 is TGTGCCAGCAGCTTAGGCAGTTATGGCTACACCTTC. This encodes CASSLGSYGYTF.

The gene calls are TRBV20-1 and TRBJ1-1, with D maybe TRBD1 (6 bases). Germline V gene lookup returns CDR1 DFQATT and CDR2 SNEGSKA (reference sequence). V was clipped by 3 bases and J by 11 bases, with 10 bases between them. The CDR3 sequence is 10 residues long. In DNA, the CDR3 is TGCAGTGCTAGTTCAGGGGTGGCTTTCTTT. This translates into CSASSGVAFF.

The V gene is TRBV27, the J gene TRBJ1-2; D unclear. V lost 2 bases and J 0 bases, leaving 13 bases between the germline ends. The CDR3 sequence is 16 residues long. CDR1 is MNHEY, CDR2 SMNVEV, per germline (reference sequence). CDR3 nucleotide sequence: TGTGCCAGCAGTTTAAGGTGGAGCCGAGCTAACTATGGCTACACCTTC. The encoded protein is CASSLRWSRANYGYTF.

The J gene is TRBJ1-3, the V gene TRBV27; TRBD1 matches 9 bases. J was trimmed by 6 bases and V by 4 bases; bases with no gene match: 10. The CDR3 sequence is 16 residues long. Germline V gene data show CDR1 as MNHEY and CDR2 as SMNVEV (reference sequence). The CDR3 reads CASSSSTGGLLNTIYF. DNA of the CDR3: TGTGCCAGCAGTTCATCGACAGGGGGGCTGTTAAACACCATATATTTT.

This sequence joins TRBV29-1 and TRBJ2-2; 8 bases are a match to TRBD2. CDR1 is SQVTM, CDR2 ANQGSEA, per germline. The CDR3 extends over 19 amino acids. V lost 4 bases and J lost 5; bases outside the gene matches: 21. CDR3 residues: CSVVGGATPGGPRTGELFF. In nucleotides, the CDR3 is TGCAGCGTTGTAGGTGGGGCTACCCCGGGGGGGCCGCGGACCGGGGAGCTGTTTTTT.

The V and J genes are TRBV9 and TRBJ2-5, with D possibly matching TRBD1 (6 bases). V lost 0 bases and J 4 bases, leaving 10 bases between the germline ends. The CDR3 has 14 amino acids. Germline-derived CDR1 and CDR2 are SGDLS and YYNGEE. Here the CDR3 reads CASSVGIGGETQYF. Here the CDR3 DNA reads TGTGCCAGCAGCGTAGGCATAGGGGGAGAGACCCAGTACTTC.

This chain connects TRBV19 to TRBJ2-6; the match to TRBD1 covers 8 bases. There are 16 residues in the CDR3. Trimming cost V 8 bases and J 1 base; bases outside gene matches: 7. Germline CDR1 reads LNHDA; CDR2 reads SQIVND (reference sequence). CDR3 residues: CASSSGGESGANVLTF. In DNA form, the CDR3 reads TGTGCCAGTTCTTCAGGGGGCGAATCTGGGGCCAACGTCCTGACTTTC.

The rearrangement joins TRBV6-6 to TRBJ2-2; the D gene is possibly TRBD2 (6 bases). Germline lookup yields CDR1 MNHNY and CDR2 SVGAGI (reference sequence). The CDR3 is 15 residues long. Deletions cut 11 bases from V and 5 bases from J, with 21 bases between. The CDR3 bases are TGTGCCGGCAACAATATCGGGAGAGGGACCGGGGAGCTGTTTTTT. This translates into CAGNNIGRGTGELFF.